Shown below are 4 T cell receptor beta chains from a single sample sequenced in a study of spatial heterogeneity in lung cancer. This sample's time point: sample taken at primary tumor resection. No cells were sorted before sequencing. The whole RNA sequenced was extracted from tumor, nontumor lung or frozen PBMC. One entry per CDR3 protein, called by TCRdb with MiXCR from the 5' RACE reads. Of about 45,000 distinct CDR3 sequences in the sample, 12% were seen once. Sequencing was performed on PBMCs, taken at surgery. The receptors shown here come from a female donor with early-stage non-small cell lung cancer.

This clonotype is a singleton in its sample. CDR3 DNA: TGTGCCAGCGTCATCCACCCCGGCTACTCGAGCTCCTACAATGAGCAGTTCTTC. As protein: CASVIHPGYSSSYNEQFF. The chain is built from TRBV25-1 and TRBJ2-1; D remains unclear. V lost 8 bases and J lost 0, with 23 bases in between. The CDR3 is 18 amino acids. Germline V lookup: CDR1 MGHDK, CDR2 SYGVNS.

The table lists this clonotype with many counts. The rearrangement links TRBV6-2 or TRBV6-3 to TRBJ1-1; D ambiguous. Germline CDR1 MNHEY, CDR2 SVGEGT. V was clipped by 6 bases and J by 3 bases, with 20 bases between them. The CDR3 consists of 16 residues. For the CDR3, the DNA is TGTGCCAGCAGCTCCTGGAGCGTTGGCGGGGACACTGAAGCTTTCTTT. Its protein product is CASSSWSVGGDTEAFF.

This clonotype is judged large (0.1 to 1%). This rearrangement joins TRBV7-2 to TRBJ2-1; TRBD2 agrees at 10 bases. This CDR3 is built from 15 residues. In germline, CDR1 is SGHTA, CDR2 FQGNSA. The V segment lost 1 base and the J segment 8 bases; nucleotides outside the gene matches: 5. For the CDR3, the DNA is TGTGCCAGCAGCTTAGACAGCGGGGGGGCCGATGAGCAGTTCTTC. Protein sequence: CASSLDSGGADEQFF.

This chain joins TRBV27 and TRBJ1-5; the match to TRBD1 covers 9 bases. V lost 5 bases and J lost 2; bases outside the gene matches: 13. Looked up from germline, CDR1 is MNHEY and CDR2 is SMNVEV (reference sequence). This CDR3 comprises 18 residues. CDR3 sequence (DNA): TGTGCCAGCAGTCCACGCTCGGGGACAGGGTCCGGCAATCAGCCCCAGCATTTT. It is translated as CASSPRSGTGSGNQPQHF.